This TCR beta chain came from a study of blood T cell repertoires in COVID-19. The wider study: Material from acute and convalescent COVID-19 was sourced from the United States, Italy and Spain. PBMCs, B-cell-depleted T cells, or T cells provided the cDNA or gDNA that made up the material.

Trimming left V 2 bases short and J 4 bases short, with 22 bases between. The germline CDR1 and CDR2 sequences are SGHRS and YFSETQ. CDR3 size: 18 residues. Source study methods: Estimation of nucleated cell counts relied on the amplification of reference gene primers. This table comes from immunoSEQ multiplex PCR, and its TCRdb copy is limited to in-frame clones, with some not included. That table furnishes V, J and clone size, whereas the DNA furnished D and trimming. The sample holds 160,000 or so clones; 81% are singletons and the top ten take 5.6%. This clone appeared a few times. Cohorts were assigned according to the clinical history that participants reported.

This receptor was taken from a woman aged 40 to 50 with acute COVID-19. Sequenced input: PBMCs or T cells enriched from blood (not recorded which). The chain has TRBV5-1 and TRBJ2-1; D is perhaps TRBD2 (6 bases). The DNA for the CDR3 is TGCGCCAGCAGCTTAAGAGTGCCGGGGCGGGACGGATACAATGAGCAGTTCTTC. Its translation is CASSLRVPGRDGYNEQFF.